The entry that follows covers one T cell receptor beta chain sequence. The antigen remains undetermined. The entry originates in a study of spatial heterogeneity in lung cancer. The time point here: sample taken at primary tumor resection. Unsorted samples of tumor, nontumor lung or frozen PBMC had their whole RNA sequenced. Per the germline V gene, CDR1 is MNHNY and CDR2 is SVGAGI (reference sequence). V was shortened by 8 bases and J by 6 bases, with 7 bases between the two germline ends. The CDR3 length is 10 residues. Study-wide points: At resection, ubiquitous expanded tumor TCRs appeared in blood more than at follow-up.

TCRdb fed the 5' RACE reads into MiXCR, producing one record per CDR3 protein. Of some 85,000 distinct CDR3 sequences in the sample, 15% to 25% are singletons; the top ten hold 6.2%. The source is a male donor with early-stage non-small cell lung cancer. This chain links TRBV6-6 with TRBJ1-1; D ambiguous. The sequenced sample was PBMCs, obtained at surgery. CDR3 region: CASGGAEAFF. In DNA, the CDR3 is TGTGCCAGCGGCGGGGCTGAAGCTTTCTTT.